This is a list of T cell receptor beta chains from one sample in a study of a mutant IDH1 vaccine in newly diagnosed glioma. Data came from immunoSEQ multiplex PCR; TCRdb stores just in-frame clones and leaves some out. Of around 50,000 clones in the sample, roughly 88% are singletons; the top ten hold about 2.2%. The specimen comprised PBMCs, sampled from a glioma patient treated with radiotherapy, temozolomide or both. The receptors here all came from a man between 35 and 55 years old with glioma. CDR3s include the opening cysteine and the closing phenylalanine or tryptophan. The D gene is left open where the match is weak. Expanded clones are given a class, and other clones once, few, many or no size at all.

TRBV5-7,TRBJ1-5,once,NA,18,CASSLADGPRRSNQPQHF,TGTGCCAGCAGCTTGGCCGACGGGCCCCGACGGAGCAATCAGCCCCAGCATTTT
TRBV21-1,TRBJ2-3,few,NA,17,CASRGGRAPTSTDTQYF,TGTGCCAGCAGGGGGGGGAGGGCCCCAACTAGCACAGATACGCAGTATTTT
TRBV29-1,TRBJ2-1,NA,NA,12,CSAPVRPNEQFF,TGCAGCGCGCCGGTCCGCCCCAATGAGCAGTTCTTC
TRBV5-3,TRBJ2-4,NA,NA,17,CARSLLPRGSKRNIQYF,TGTGCCAGAAGCTTGCTGCCAAGAGGCAGCAAGAGGAACATTCAGTACTTC
TRBV15,TRBJ2-5,NA,NA,13,CATKLQGGETQYF,TGTGCCACCAAACTACAAGGGGGAGAGACCCAGTACTTC
TRBV7-8,TRBJ2-5,once,TRBD2,16,CASSFLTSGSIETQYF,TGTGCCAGCAGCTTCCTTACTAGCGGGAGTATCGAGACCCAGTACTTC
TRBV2,TRBJ2-1,NA,NA,12,CASRDSYNEQFF,TGTGCCAGCAGAGACTCGTACAATGAGCAGTTCTTC
TRBV9,TRBJ2-3,NA,TRBD2,16,CASSGGTSEYTDTQYF,TGTGCCAGCAGCGGCGGGACTAGCGAGTACACAGATACGCAGTATTTT
TRBV5-1,TRBJ1-4,few,NA,14,CASSRSQVDEKLFF,TGCGCCAGCAGCCGGAGCCAGGTTGATGAAAAACTGTTTTTT
TRBV6-5,TRBJ2-7,NA,TRBD1,14,CASSRTGETYEQYF,TGTGCCAGCAGTCGGACAGGAGAAACCTACGAGCAGTACTTC
TRBV28,TRBJ2-5,NA,TRBD1,16,CASSSTGTGRGGTQYF,TGTGCCAGCAGTTCCACCGGGACAGGACGAGGGGGGACCCAGTACTTC
TRBV5-5,TRBJ2-7,NA,NA,16,CASSLAPSQEHYEQYF,TGTGCCAGCAGCTTGGCTCCTAGCCAGGAACACTACGAGCAGTACTTC
TRBV7-9,TRBJ1-1,NA,NA,11,CASSDVSEAFF,TGTGCCAGCAGCGATGTATCTGAAGCTTTCTTT
TRBV9,TRBJ2-5,NA,NA,15,CASSRTPQGQETQYF,TGTGCCAGCAGCCGCACCCCACAGGGCCAAGAGACCCAGTACTTC
TRBV5-1,TRBJ2-1,once,TRBD2,16,CASSLGGLAGVTEQFF,TGCGCCAGCAGCTTGGGTGGGCTAGCGGGAGTAACGGAGCAGTTCTTC
TRBV7-8,TRBJ2-7,NA,TRBD2,16,CASSLVVLAGVNEQYF,TGTGCCAGCAGCTTAGTAGTGCTAGCGGGAGTCAACGAGCAGTACTTC
TRBV10-3,TRBJ1-1,NA,NA,14,CAISESGGNTEAFF,TGTGCCATCAGTGAAAGCGGCGGGAACACTGAAGCTTTCTTT
TRBV19,TRBJ2-7,NA,NA,14,CASSRVGPRDEQYF,TGTGCCAGTAGCAGAGTAGGGCCCCGGGACGAGCAGTACTTC
TRBV5-1,TRBJ2-7,NA,TRBD2,15,CASSLNGLAAREQYF,TGCGCCAGCAGCTTGAACGGACTAGCCGCCCGGGAGCAGTACTTC
TRBV4-2,TRBJ2-5,NA,NA,14,CASSQVGQSETQYF,TGTGCCAGCAGCCAAGTAGGACAGTCAGAGACCCAGTACTTC
TRBV19,TRBJ1-2,NA,NA,14,CASSIDLGYYGYTF,TGTGCCAGTAGTATAGATCTGGGATACTATGGCTACACCTTC
TRBV7-2,TRBJ2-7,once,NA,13,CASTLGAINEQYF,TGTGCCAGCACGCTAGGGGCCATCAACGAGCAGTACTTC
TRBV19,TRBJ1-5,NA,NA,12,CASAAERQPQHF,TGTGCCAGTGCCGCGGAAAGGCAGCCCCAGCATTTT
TRBV4-1,TRBJ2-7,NA,TRBD2,18,CASSQDRGWLAGLYEQYF,TGCGCCAGCAGCCAAGATCGGGGGTGGCTAGCGGGATTGTACGAGCAGTACTTC
TRBV6-1,TRBJ1-1,NA,NA,14,CASSEDRGNTEAFF,TGTGCCAGCAGTGAAGATCGGGGAAACACTGAAGCTTTCTTT
TRBV7-2,TRBJ1-2,NA,TRBD1,14,CASSGQGLNYGYTF,TGTGCCAGCAGCGGACAGGGACTTAACTATGGCTACACCTTC
TRBV6-6,TRBJ1-5,NA,NA,16,CASSLPGGTPGQPQHF,TGTGCCAGCAGTCTGCCTGGGGGGACCCCTGGTCAGCCCCAGCATTTT
TRBV6-1,TRBJ1-5,NA,NA,14,CASSEQPSNQPQHF,TGTGCCAGCAGTGAACAACCGAGCAATCAGCCCCAGCATTTT
TRBV7-2,TRBJ1-5,NA,NA,12,CASREVNQPQHF,TGTGCCAGCAGGGAGGTCAATCAGCCCCAGCATTTT
TRBV5-1,TRBJ1-4,NA,NA,13,CASSSGLGEKLFF,TGCGCCAGCAGCTCGGGACTTGGAGAAAAACTGTTTTTT
TRBV12-5,TRBJ2-1,NA,TRBD2,19,CASGTKSAGGPQFHNEQFF,TGTGCTAGTGGTACCAAGTCAGCGGGAGGGCCTCAATTTCACAATGAGCAGTTCTTC